This T cell receptor beta chain was observed in a study of vaccination effects on CD4 cells after COVID-19. Overall study findings and caveats: After vaccination of healthy people, only 1 of 255 vaccine-induced clones cross-reacted with common cold coronaviruses.

Profiling relied on immunoSEQ multiplex PCR, and the TCRdb table lists in-frame clones only, not all of them. The sample lists tens of thousands of clones; over 75% were seen once. Per the germline V gene, CDR1 is SGHDT and CDR2 is YYEEEE. Trimming pared 0 bases from V and 0 bases from J, leaving 17 bases between. The CDR3 has 18 amino acids. As to this clone: The antigen is not known.

Antigen-specific CD4+ T cells were expanded with viral peptide pools in the ViraFEST assay before sequencing. Researchers isolated CD4+ T cells once approximately 10 days of culture had elapsed. Negative nucleocapsid antibody tests before and after vaccination confirmed no previous SARS-CoV-2 infection. A few million PBMC were placed in each well, which was supplemented with 10 IU/ml IL-2 and about 10 ug/ml peptides. Days 3 and 7 were when half the medium was replaced with IL-2 medium. This chain links TRBV5-6 with TRBJ2-3; possible D gene TRBD2, 6 bases. The source was CD4+ T cells from PBMCs cultured with HCoV-NL63 spike peptides, collected before COVID-19 vaccination. The sequence came from a human donor who received a COVID-19 vaccine. In nucleotides, the CDR3 is TGTGCCAGCAGCTTGGAGTTTAGGAGGGCAACTAGCACAGATACGCAGTATTTT. Translating gives CASSLEFRRATSTDTQYF.